The entry below gives a single T cell receptor beta chain sequence along with its context. Its antigen remains unidentified. PCR employed 60 Vbeta and 13 Jbeta primers. Repertoires were generated with immunoSEQ multiplex PCR, while TCRdb's copy carries only in-frame clones and drops some. Among fewer than 200,000 clones listed, roughly four fifths were seen once. The data were obtained in a study of cytomegalovirus exposure and HLA in healthy donors. The CDR3 consists of 15 residues. Germline CDR1 is SNHLY and CDR2 is FYNNEI. Between the trimmed V and J ends, which lost 2 bases and 11 bases, there was a span of 19 bases. Study-wide results and caveats: Analysis was carried out at a later point, and it linked a missense DCLRE1C variant to TCR beta V- and J-gene trimming. Later work showed greater clonal expansion in HLA-associated TCR beta chains than in equally common others.

Healthy bone marrow donors formed the donor group. These donors counted as nominally healthy when sampled, but unrecorded immune exposures were likely. V is TRBV2 and J is TRBJ1-3, with unresolved D. Sequencing used PBMCs. The TCR was taken from a woman aged 18-29 years in good health and CMV-seronegative. CDR3 sequence reads: CASSERNWAGSAIYF. The CDR3 coding sequence is TGTGCCAGCAGTGAAAGAAATTGGGCAGGTTCCGCCATATATTTT.